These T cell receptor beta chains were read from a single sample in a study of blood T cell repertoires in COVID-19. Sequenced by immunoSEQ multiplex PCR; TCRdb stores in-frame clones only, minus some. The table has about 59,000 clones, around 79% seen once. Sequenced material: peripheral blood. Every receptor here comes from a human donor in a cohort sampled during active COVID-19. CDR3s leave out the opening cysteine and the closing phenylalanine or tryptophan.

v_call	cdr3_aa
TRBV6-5	ASSSGRVRQGKLF
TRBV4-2	ASSQDLSGGTSQETQY
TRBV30	AWRGSYSTDTQY
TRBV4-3	ASSRLQGQNEKLF
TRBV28	ASRSKKGTGATGELF
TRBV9	ASSVGKLAGVGDTQY
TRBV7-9	ASSFVQGANTEAF
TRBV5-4	ASSLAAGSPNYGYT
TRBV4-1	ASSQDTTGFNSGNTIY
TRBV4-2	ASSQTSGKTYEQY
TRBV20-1	SGQGNGYT
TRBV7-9	ASSFGRRSNEQF
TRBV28	ASRLAVLPLH
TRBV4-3	ASSQGLLREQY
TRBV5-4	ASLPRAPLSGANVLT
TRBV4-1	ASSQDETPHTDTQY
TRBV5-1	ASRGADSYEQY
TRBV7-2	ASSSTGANTGELF
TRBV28	ASSLSHYGYT
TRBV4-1	ASTYRAGTDTQY
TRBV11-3	ASSQGGVVGETQY
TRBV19	ASSSRQSMNTEAF
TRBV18	ASSPSTTQPQH
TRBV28	ASRGRGAVYEQY
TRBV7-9	ATGGRQGFVKGYT
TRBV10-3	AISALAGGGDTQY
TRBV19	ASSLREGGNNEQF
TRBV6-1	ASSEAPPGGPYEQY
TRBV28	ASRGGGARGEQF
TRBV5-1	ASSLMGGAGAPSSSGANVLT
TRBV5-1	ASSLAEKPGPQGRQQY
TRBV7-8	ASSPTISGTPHEQY
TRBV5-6	ASSLSGSGDKNIQY
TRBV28	ASTSDRAGSNQPQH
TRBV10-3	AISGPQQDRVNTEAF
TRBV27	ASSLWAGVGPDTQY
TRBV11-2	ASSLESYNEQF
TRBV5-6	ASIVGQTYNEQF
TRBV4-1	ASSPQGGTYEQY
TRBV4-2	ASSQEGAVAGELF
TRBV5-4	ASSLRRRSSTDTQY
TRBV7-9	ASSISGREGEQY
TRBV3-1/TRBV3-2	ASSPRGGGGYGYT
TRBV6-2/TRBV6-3	ASSYSGTDPYEQY
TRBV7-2	ASSLGGLAGGSTDTQY
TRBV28	ASSVIAGGEDTQY
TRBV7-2	ASSLAVGGGNTIY
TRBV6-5	ASEAGGLNGELF
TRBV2	ASNPVRTGVTYEQY
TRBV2	ASSGQGYEQY
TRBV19	ASRRQVYGTDTQY